The 10 T cell receptor beta chains listed next were all sequenced from one sample in a study of OX40 agonist ivuxolimab in advanced cancers. Clones were sequenced by immunoSEQ multiplex PCR, and TCRdb holds only the in-frame ones, with some missing. Among about 40,000 clones, approximately 80% were seen once, and the ten largest hold less than 30%. The starting material was CD4+ or CD8+ T cells sorted from blood, obtained in a trial of the OX40 agonist ivuxolimab. Receptors originate from an adult with an advanced solid tumor such as melanoma, head and neck, liver or kidney cancer.

The rearrangement links TRBV5-4 to TRBJ2-7; a possible D gene is TRBD1 (5 bases). V was shortened by 5 bases and J by 9 bases, with 21 bases between the two germline ends. In germline, CDR1 is SGHNT, CDR2 YYREEE (reference sequence). The CDR3 has 14 residues. DNA for the CDR3: TGTGCCAGCAGTCTCCGTGGGGCGCAGGCTCGGCAGTACTTC. This codes for CASSLRGAQARQYF.

The chain carries TRBV11-2 and TRBJ1-1; TRBD1 matches at 8 bases. The length of the CDR3 is 15 residues. The germline V gene has CDR1 SGHAT and CDR2 FQNNGV. Unmatched junction bases numbered 9, after V lost 4 bases and J lost 5 bases. CDR3 sequence reads: CASSWGQAPGTEAFF. The CDR3 coding sequence is TGTGCCAGCAGCTGGGGACAGGCCCCGGGGACTGAAGCTTTCTTT.

This clone has only one observation. This chain uses TRBV27 with TRBJ1-1; TRBD1 is a possible D gene (5 bases). Germline V gives CDR1 MNHEY, CDR2 SMNVEV (reference sequence). V lost 5 bases to trimming and J lost 1 base, with 8 bases between them. The CDR3 consists of 13 residues. The CDR3 nucleotides read TGTGCCAGCAGTCACGGACAGAACACTGAAGCTTTCTTT. This codes for CASSHGQNTEAFF.

This clone was counted only a few times. This chain connects TRBV7-9 to TRBJ2-1; no firm D call. Germline V gene data show CDR1 as SEHNR and CDR2 as FQNEAQ (reference sequence). V was pared by 4 bases and J by 0 bases, with 16 bases between. This CDR3 has 17 residues. CDR3 in DNA: TGTGCCAGCAGCTCAGACGTTGGCTTAAACTCCTACAATGAGCAGTTCTTC. Residues: CASSSDVGLNSYNEQFF.

This rearrangement joins TRBV6-5 to TRBJ2-5; D ambiguous. Deletions cut 0 bases from V and 1 base from J, with 6 bases between. CDR3 size: 14 residues. Germline CDR1 is MNHEY and CDR2 is SVGAGI. CDR3 residues: CASSYSGSQETQYF. The CDR3 coding sequence is TGTGCCAGCAGTTACTCGGGGTCCCAAGAGACCCAGTACTTC.

This chain joins TRBV7-9 and TRBJ2-7, with D possibly TRBD1 on 5 matching bases. The CDR3 is 14 amino acids. CDR1 is SEHNR and CDR2 is FQNEAQ in the germline V gene (reference sequence). Trimming took off 5 bases at V and 0 bases at J, with 11 bases between the two ends. CDR3 residues: CASSLPQDSYEQYF. Written as DNA, the CDR3 is TGTGCCAGCAGCCTCCCACAGGACTCCTACGAGCAGTACTTC.

The chain uses TRBV19 and TRBJ2-2; D may be TRBD2 (5 bases). V was shortened by 8 bases and J by 3 bases, with 10 bases between the two germline ends. The germline V gene encodes CDR1 LNHDA and CDR2 SQIVND (reference sequence). The CDR3 runs to 13 residues. CDR3 loop: CASGRVDTGELFF. The CDR3 DNA reads as TGTGCCAGTGGGCGGGTTGACACCGGGGAGCTGTTTTTT.

The J gene is TRBJ2-2, the V gene TRBV29-1; maybe TRBD2 (5 bases). The CDR3 is 13 amino acids. With 2 bases removed from V and 6 bases from J, the gap between germline ends came to 10 bases. Germline-derived CDR1 and CDR2 are SQVTM and ANQGSEA. CDR3 region: CSVERDMAGELFF. CDR3 DNA: TGCAGCGTTGAACGGGATATGGCCGGGGAGCTGTTTTTT.

This sequence joins TRBV7-9 and TRBJ2-7; 9 nucleotides agree with TRBD2. The V gene's germline CDR1 is SEHNR and CDR2 FQNEAQ (reference sequence). With 5 bases clipped from V and 4 bases from J, the junction kept 6 bases outside the gene matches. The CDR3 is 14 residues long. The CDR3 here is CASSEGLASYEQYF. CDR3 bases: TGTGCCAGCAGCGAGGGACTAGCTTCTTACGAGCAGTACTTC.

The gene calls are TRBV29-1 and TRBJ2-1, with 10 bases fitting TRBD2. The germline gives CDR1 SQVTM, CDR2 ANQGSEA. J gave up 7 bases and V 4 bases, and 10 bases lay outside the gene matches. The CDR3 has 15 residues. CDR3 DNA: TGCAGCGTTGCCCTAGCGGCTAGCGGGAGAAATGAGCAGTTCTTC. Amino acids: CSVALAASGRNEQFF.